This is a list of T cell receptor beta chains from one sample in a study of blood T cell repertoires in COVID-19. Method: immunoSEQ multiplex PCR; TCRdb's copy keeps in-frame clones and lacks some. The sample includes a few hundred thousand clones, roughly 80% of them seen just once. Sequencing used peripheral blood. The receptors were sampled from a human donor in a cohort sampled during active COVID-19. Each CDR3 is given with its conserved first and last residue. The order of the fields is D gene, clone size, V gene, J gene, CDR3 DNA, CDR3 protein. The D gene is left open where the match is weak. Size values are once, few and many counts, or a class for expanded clones, and some rows have none.

D gene: TRBD1; clone size: NA; V gene: TRBV7-2; J gene: TRBJ2-7; CDR3 DNA: TGTGCCAGCAGCGTAGGGGGACAGGGGAAGCAGTACTTC; CDR3 protein: CASSVGGQGKQYF
D gene: TRBD1; clone size: NA; V gene: TRBV28; J gene: TRBJ1-4; CDR3 DNA: TGTGCCAGCAGATGGTACAGGGGGCGGGTGTTTTTT; CDR3 protein: CASRWYRGRVFF
D gene: NA; clone size: NA; V gene: TRBV30; J gene: TRBJ1-4; CDR3 DNA: TGTGCCTGGAGCCCTGCAATGGGCTCCCGAGATGAAAAACTGTTTTTT; CDR3 protein: CAWSPAMGSRDEKLFF
D gene: TRBD2; clone size: NA; V gene: TRBV7-9; J gene: TRBJ2-7; CDR3 DNA: TGTGCCAGCTCCCCCGTCGGGAGGGGAGGTACCTACGAGCAGTACTTC; CDR3 protein: CASSPVGRGGTYEQYF
D gene: NA; clone size: NA; V gene: TRBV10-3; J gene: TRBJ2-3; CDR3 DNA: TGTGCCATCAGTGAGTCGACTAGCACAGATACGCAGTATTTT; CDR3 protein: CAISESTSTDTQYF
D gene: NA; clone size: NA; V gene: TRBV3-1/TRBV3-2; J gene: TRBJ2-3; CDR3 DNA: TGTGCCAGCAGCCAATTCCAGGGTTTCACAGATACGCAGTATTTT; CDR3 protein: CASSQFQGFTDTQYF
D gene: TRBD1; clone size: once; V gene: TRBV5-4; J gene: TRBJ2-7; CDR3 DNA: TGTGCCAGCAGCGAAGGACAGGCCATCTACGAGCAGTACTTC; CDR3 protein: CASSEGQAIYEQYF
D gene: NA; clone size: NA; V gene: TRBV27; J gene: TRBJ1-2; CDR3 DNA: TGTGCCAGCAGTTCCGGATTACATAGCGGCTACACCTTC; CDR3 protein: CASSSGLHSGYTF
D gene: NA; clone size: NA; V gene: TRBV4-1; J gene: TRBJ2-1; CDR3 DNA: TGCGCCAGCAGCCCCAGGGTGGATGAGCAGTTCTTC; CDR3 protein: CASSPRVDEQFF
D gene: NA; clone size: NA; V gene: TRBV27; J gene: TRBJ2-2; CDR3 DNA: TGTGCCAGCAAGCTAGCGTACACCGGGGAGCTGTTTTTT; CDR3 protein: CASKLAYTGELFF
D gene: TRBD1; clone size: NA; V gene: TRBV4-3; J gene: TRBJ2-7; CDR3 DNA: TGCGCCAGCAGCCGATTACCTAAAGCTTCAGGACAGGGCTCCTACGAGCAGTACTTC; CDR3 protein: CASSRLPKASGQGSYEQYF
D gene: TRBD2; clone size: NA; V gene: TRBV6-5; J gene: TRBJ2-3; CDR3 DNA: TGTGCCAGCAGTTTATGGCTAGCGGGAGCGGATACGCAGTATTTT; CDR3 protein: CASSLWLAGADTQYF
D gene: TRBD1; clone size: NA; V gene: TRBV28; J gene: TRBJ1-2; CDR3 DNA: TGTGCCAGCAGCCTAGACAGGGGTGGTGCGGACTATGGCTACACCTTC; CDR3 protein: CASSLDRGGADYGYTF
D gene: TRBD2; clone size: NA; V gene: TRBV14; J gene: TRBJ2-7; CDR3 DNA: TGTGCCAGCAGCCTTTTTGCTAGCGGTGCCTACGAGCAGTACTTC; CDR3 protein: CASSLFASGAYEQYF
D gene: TRBD2; clone size: few; V gene: TRBV5-1; J gene: TRBJ2-1; CDR3 DNA: TGCGCCAGCAGCCCAGCAGCGGGAGGAGTTGGGACAAATGAGCAGTTCTTC; CDR3 protein: CASSPAAGGVGTNEQFF
D gene: NA; clone size: NA; V gene: TRBV6-2/TRBV6-3; J gene: TRBJ2-7; CDR3 DNA: TGTGCCAGCAGCCGCATTGGGGGGACAGAGACCTACGAGCAGTACTTC; CDR3 protein: CASSRIGGTETYEQYF
D gene: NA; clone size: NA; V gene: TRBV27; J gene: TRBJ1-2; CDR3 DNA: TGTGCCAGCAGTTTATTAGGGGAAATGGGCGGCTACACCTTC; CDR3 protein: CASSLLGEMGGYTF
D gene: TRBD1; clone size: NA; V gene: TRBV7-2; J gene: TRBJ1-3; CDR3 DNA: TGTGCCAGCAGCGTAAGAGGGGGCTTTGGAAACACCATATATTTT; CDR3 protein: CASSVRGGFGNTIYF
D gene: TRBD2; clone size: NA; V gene: TRBV13; J gene: TRBJ2-7; CDR3 DNA: TGTGCTAGCAGCTTAGGCCGGGGGGGGAGCTCCGGCGAGCAGTACTTC; CDR3 protein: CASSLGRGGSSGEQYF
D gene: NA; clone size: NA; V gene: TRBV18; J gene: TRBJ2-6; CDR3 DNA: TGTGCCAGCTCCCCCAGGAAGCAGGCCTCTGGGGCCAACGTCCTGACTTTC; CDR3 protein: CASSPRKQASGANVLTF
D gene: NA; clone size: NA; V gene: TRBV6-5; J gene: TRBJ2-6; CDR3 DNA: TGTGCCAGCAGTACCGGGGACTCTGGGGCCAACGTCCTGACTTTC; CDR3 protein: CASSTGDSGANVLTF
D gene: NA; clone size: NA; V gene: TRBV5-4; J gene: TRBJ1-2; CDR3 DNA: TGTGCCAGCAACCTCGGAGGTAACTATGGCTACACCTTC; CDR3 protein: CASNLGGNYGYTF
D gene: TRBD2; clone size: NA; V gene: TRBV27; J gene: TRBJ2-3; CDR3 DNA: TGTGCCAGCAGTCCGCGGGAGACACGCACAGATACGCAGTATTTT; CDR3 protein: CASSPRETRTDTQYF
D gene: TRBD2; clone size: NA; V gene: TRBV18; J gene: TRBJ2-1; CDR3 DNA: TGTGCCAGCTCACCACTACTAGCGGGAGGTAACGAGCAGTTCTTC; CDR3 protein: CASSPLLAGGNEQFF
D gene: NA; clone size: NA; V gene: TRBV9; J gene: TRBJ1-2; CDR3 DNA: TGTGCCAGCAGCGTAGTTGCGGGGGGCGACTATGGCTACACCTTC; CDR3 protein: CASSVVAGGDYGYTF
D gene: NA; clone size: once; V gene: TRBV4-3; J gene: TRBJ1-4; CDR3 DNA: TGCGCCAGCAGCCAAGATGAATTGGGGGGACGGGAAAAACTGTTTTTT; CDR3 protein: CASSQDELGGREKLFF
D gene: TRBD1; clone size: NA; V gene: TRBV4-1; J gene: TRBJ1-1; CDR3 DNA: TGCGCCAGCAGCCGGGCTCCGGGACAGGGCATCGGGGGGTTGCTCTTT; CDR3 protein: CASSRAPGQGIGGLLF